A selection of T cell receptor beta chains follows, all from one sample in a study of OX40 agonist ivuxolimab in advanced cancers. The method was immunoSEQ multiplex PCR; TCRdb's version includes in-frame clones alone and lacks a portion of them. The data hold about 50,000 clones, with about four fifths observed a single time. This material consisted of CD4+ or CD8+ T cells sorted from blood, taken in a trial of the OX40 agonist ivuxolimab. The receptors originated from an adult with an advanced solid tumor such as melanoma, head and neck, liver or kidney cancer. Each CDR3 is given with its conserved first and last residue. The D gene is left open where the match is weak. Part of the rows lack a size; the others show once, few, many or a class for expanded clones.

CDR3 DNA: TGCGCCAGCAGCGGGGGACTAGCGGGCTCGAGATTTCGTGAGCAGTTCTTC
CDR3 protein: CASSGGLAGSRFREQFF
J gene: TRBJ2-1
clone size: -
D gene: TRBD2
V gene: TRBV5-1

CDR3 DNA: TGTGCCTCTAGCGGGAGTGTCAATGAGCAGTTCTTC
CDR3 protein: CASSGSVNEQFF
J gene: TRBJ2-1
clone size: -
D gene: TRBD2
V gene: TRBV28

CDR3 DNA: TGTGCCAGCAGCCAAGAGGGCCCATGGGATGAGCAGTTCTTC
CDR3 protein: CASSQEGPWDEQFF
J gene: TRBJ2-1
clone size: -
D gene: -
V gene: TRBV14

CDR3 DNA: TGTGCCAGCAGTGACGAGGCTAGCGGGGGTTTGGAGACCCAGTACTTC
CDR3 protein: CASSDEASGGLETQYF
J gene: TRBJ2-5
clone size: -
D gene: TRBD2
V gene: TRBV6-4

CDR3 DNA: TGCAGTGCTCCCCGGACAGGGGAGCAGTTCTTC
CDR3 protein: CSAPRTGEQFF
J gene: TRBJ2-1
clone size: few
D gene: TRBD1
V gene: TRBV20-1

CDR3 DNA: TGTGCCCTCGGGAGGGCGCAAACGGGGAACATTCAGTACTTC
CDR3 protein: CALGRAQTGNIQYF
J gene: TRBJ2-4
clone size: -
D gene: TRBD2
V gene: TRBV10-3

CDR3 DNA: TGCGCCAGCAGCATCTCCTACGAGCAGTACTTC
CDR3 protein: CASSISYEQYF
J gene: TRBJ2-7
clone size: few
D gene: -
V gene: TRBV5-1

CDR3 DNA: TGCAGCGTCACCTTTTCACCGAGCTCTGGAAACACCATATATTTT
CDR3 protein: CSVTFSPSSGNTIYF
J gene: TRBJ1-3
clone size: -
D gene: -
V gene: TRBV29-1

CDR3 DNA: TGTGCCAGCAGCGTAGCAGGGGACCCCTACAATGAGCAGTTCTTC
CDR3 protein: CASSVAGDPYNEQFF
J gene: TRBJ2-1
clone size: -
D gene: -
V gene: TRBV9

CDR3 DNA: TGCGCCAGCAGCCAAGAATGGAGACAGGGGTCAGATACGCAGTATTTT
CDR3 protein: CASSQEWRQGSDTQYF
J gene: TRBJ2-3
clone size: -
D gene: TRBD1
V gene: TRBV4-1

CDR3 DNA: TGTGCCAGCACTGCCGGGACAGGGGGCAACAATGAGCAGTTCTTC
CDR3 protein: CASTAGTGGNNEQFF
J gene: TRBJ2-1
clone size: -
D gene: TRBD1
V gene: TRBV7-2

CDR3 DNA: TGCGCCAGCAGTCTAGGCTTGAACACTGAAGCTTTCTTT
CDR3 protein: CASSLGLNTEAFF
J gene: TRBJ1-1
clone size: -
D gene: -
V gene: TRBV23-1

CDR3 DNA: TGCGCCAGCAGCCTGGGGGGACATAGCACAGATACGCAGTATTTT
CDR3 protein: CASSLGGHSTDTQYF
J gene: TRBJ2-3
clone size: few
D gene: -
V gene: TRBV5-1

CDR3 DNA: TGTGCCAGCAGCTTAGGAGAGACCCAGTACTTC
CDR3 protein: CASSLGETQYF
J gene: TRBJ2-5
clone size: -
D gene: -
V gene: TRBV11-2

CDR3 DNA: TGTGCCAGCAGCACCGTGGGGGGCATCACTGAAGCTTTCTTT
CDR3 protein: CASSTVGGITEAFF
J gene: TRBJ1-1
clone size: -
D gene: -
V gene: TRBV6-5

CDR3 DNA: TGTGCCAGCCTTCAGACAGGGGGTAACACTGAAGCTTTCTTT
CDR3 protein: CASLQTGGNTEAFF
J gene: TRBJ1-1
clone size: -
D gene: TRBD1
V gene: TRBV28

CDR3 DNA: TGTGCCATCAGTGAGTCCAGGGTGAACACTGAAGCTTTCTTT
CDR3 protein: CAISESRVNTEAFF
J gene: TRBJ1-1
clone size: -
D gene: -
V gene: TRBV10-3

CDR3 DNA: TGTGCCAGCAGCTTAGGAAGGCATTATAATTCACCCCTCCACTTT
CDR3 protein: CASSLGRHYNSPLHF
J gene: TRBJ1-6
clone size: -
D gene: -
V gene: TRBV11-2

CDR3 DNA: TGTGCCAGTAGTCCGAGCCGGGCTGACTATGGCTACACCTTC
CDR3 protein: CASSPSRADYGYTF
J gene: TRBJ1-2
clone size: -
D gene: -
V gene: TRBV19

CDR3 DNA: TGTGCCAGTAGTGGATACACAGGTTCACCCCTCCACTTT
CDR3 protein: CASSGYTGSPLHF
J gene: TRBJ1-6
clone size: -
D gene: -
V gene: TRBV19

CDR3 DNA: TGTGCCACCAGCAGAGATCGGCAGGTCGAGCAGTACTTC
CDR3 protein: CATSRDRQVEQYF
J gene: TRBJ2-7
clone size: -
D gene: -
V gene: TRBV15

CDR3 DNA: TGTGCCAGCAGTTACTCGAGTTCCCACGAGCAGTACTTC
CDR3 protein: CASSYSSSHEQYF
J gene: TRBJ2-7
clone size: -
D gene: -
V gene: TRBV6-6

CDR3 DNA: TGTGCCAGCACGTCCACAGGGGTTTGGTTCTTC
CDR3 protein: CASTSTGVWFF
J gene: TRBJ2-1
clone size: -
D gene: TRBD1
V gene: TRBV7-2

CDR3 DNA: TGTGCCAGCAGCTTCCCCTGGGACACTGAAGCTTTCTTT
CDR3 protein: CASSFPWDTEAFF
J gene: TRBJ1-1
clone size: -
D gene: -
V gene: TRBV5-4

CDR3 DNA: TGCGCCAGCAGCTTGTTCCCCGGGGGGCCGAGCACCTACAATGAGCAGTTCTTC
CDR3 protein: CASSLFPGGPSTYNEQFF
J gene: TRBJ2-1
clone size: -
D gene: -
V gene: TRBV5-1

CDR3 DNA: TGTGCCAGCTCACAAACGACAGGGATGAACACCGGGGAGCTGTTTTTT
CDR3 protein: CASSQTTGMNTGELFF
J gene: TRBJ2-2
clone size: -
D gene: TRBD1
V gene: TRBV18

CDR3 DNA: TGCGCCAGCAGCTTTAATGCGGGTACAGATACGCAGTATTTT
CDR3 protein: CASSFNAGTDTQYF
J gene: TRBJ2-3
clone size: -
D gene: -
V gene: TRBV5-1

CDR3 DNA: TGCGCCAGCAGCTTGGGGAGGGGAAGCTACGAGCAGTACTTC
CDR3 protein: CASSLGRGSYEQYF
J gene: TRBJ2-7
clone size: -
D gene: -
V gene: TRBV5-1

CDR3 DNA: TGTGCCAGCAGAGATACAGGGGGTAACTATGGCTACACCTTC
CDR3 protein: CASRDTGGNYGYTF
J gene: TRBJ1-2
clone size: -
D gene: TRBD1
V gene: TRBV6-6

CDR3 DNA: TGTGCCAGTAAGGGACTAGCGGGATACGAGCAGTACTTC
CDR3 protein: CASKGLAGYEQYF
J gene: TRBJ2-7
clone size: -
D gene: TRBD2
V gene: TRBV19

CDR3 DNA: TGTGCCAGCAGCTTAGGAGGGGCTTCCTATAGCAATCAGCCCCAGCATTTT
CDR3 protein: CASSLGGASYSNQPQHF
J gene: TRBJ1-5
clone size: -
D gene: -
V gene: TRBV7-9

CDR3 DNA: TGTGCCAGCAGCGAATTGGCGGGGGGCGCCTACAATGAGCAGTTCTTC
CDR3 protein: CASSELAGGAYNEQFF
J gene: TRBJ2-1
clone size: -
D gene: TRBD2
V gene: TRBV9

CDR3 DNA: TGTGCCAGCAGCTTCCCGCAGGGGGCGAGGGAGACCCAGTACTTC
CDR3 protein: CASSFPQGARETQYF
J gene: TRBJ2-5
clone size: once
D gene: TRBD1
V gene: TRBV13

CDR3 DNA: TGTGCTAGTGGTTTGCGGGAGAACACTGAAGCTTTCTTT
CDR3 protein: CASGLRENTEAFF
J gene: TRBJ1-1
clone size: -
D gene: -
V gene: TRBV12-5

CDR3 DNA: TGTGCCAGTAGTTCGGACTGGGACACTGAAGCTTTCTTT
CDR3 protein: CASSSDWDTEAFF
J gene: TRBJ1-1
clone size: few
D gene: -
V gene: TRBV19

CDR3 DNA: TGTGCCAGCAGCTTGGCCGGACAGTCCCACGAGCAGTACTTC
CDR3 protein: CASSLAGQSHEQYF
J gene: TRBJ2-7
clone size: -
D gene: -
V gene: TRBV5-6

CDR3 DNA: TGTGCCAGCAGCACCTCCGGGACAGGGCGTGAAAAACTGTTTTTT
CDR3 protein: CASSTSGTGREKLFF
J gene: TRBJ1-4
clone size: few
D gene: TRBD1
V gene: TRBV11-2

CDR3 DNA: TGTGCCAGCAGCCCCGACAGGGCGAATTCACCCCTCCACTTT
CDR3 protein: CASSPDRANSPLHF
J gene: TRBJ1-6
clone size: -
D gene: TRBD1
V gene: TRBV5-5

CDR3 DNA: TGTGCCAGCAGCCCAAGACTAGCGGGAGGGCTTGAGACCCAGTACTTC
CDR3 protein: CASSPRLAGGLETQYF
J gene: TRBJ2-5
clone size: -
D gene: TRBD2
V gene: TRBV7-2

CDR3 DNA: TGTGCCAGCAGATCAGGACTAGCTCTAAGCTCCTACAATGAGCAGTTCTTC
CDR3 protein: CASRSGLALSSYNEQFF
J gene: TRBJ2-1
clone size: few
D gene: TRBD2
V gene: TRBV11-2

CDR3 DNA: TGCGCCAGCAGCTTGACCTCACAGGTCTACTATGGCTACACCTTC
CDR3 protein: CASSLTSQVYYGYTF
J gene: TRBJ1-2
clone size: medium-sized
D gene: -
V gene: TRBV5-1

CDR3 DNA: TGTGCCAGCAGTTACCACGTTAGTGAAGCTTTCTTT
CDR3 protein: CASSYHVSEAFF
J gene: TRBJ1-1
clone size: -
D gene: -
V gene: TRBV6-6

CDR3 DNA: TGTGCCTGGAGGGTTAATCTATGGGGCGAAGGGACTGAAGCTTTCTTT
CDR3 protein: CAWRVNLWGEGTEAFF
J gene: TRBJ1-1
clone size: -
D gene: -
V gene: TRBV30

CDR3 DNA: TGTGCCAGCAGCTTAGCACCTATCCTCTCCTACGAGCAGTACTTC
CDR3 protein: CASSLAPILSYEQYF
J gene: TRBJ2-7
clone size: -
D gene: -
V gene: TRBV7-6

CDR3 DNA: TGTGCCAGCAGTTTCGGGGGGATCGACTACGAGCAGTACTTC
CDR3 protein: CASSFGGIDYEQYF
J gene: TRBJ2-7
clone size: -
D gene: TRBD2
V gene: TRBV27

CDR3 DNA: TGCAGCGTCAGGGACAATGAGCAGTTCTTC
CDR3 protein: CSVRDNEQFF
J gene: TRBJ2-1
clone size: -
D gene: -
V gene: TRBV29-1

CDR3 DNA: TGTGCCAGCACCACTAAGATCAATGAGCAGTTCTTC
CDR3 protein: CASTTKINEQFF
J gene: TRBJ2-1
clone size: -
D gene: -
V gene: TRBV18